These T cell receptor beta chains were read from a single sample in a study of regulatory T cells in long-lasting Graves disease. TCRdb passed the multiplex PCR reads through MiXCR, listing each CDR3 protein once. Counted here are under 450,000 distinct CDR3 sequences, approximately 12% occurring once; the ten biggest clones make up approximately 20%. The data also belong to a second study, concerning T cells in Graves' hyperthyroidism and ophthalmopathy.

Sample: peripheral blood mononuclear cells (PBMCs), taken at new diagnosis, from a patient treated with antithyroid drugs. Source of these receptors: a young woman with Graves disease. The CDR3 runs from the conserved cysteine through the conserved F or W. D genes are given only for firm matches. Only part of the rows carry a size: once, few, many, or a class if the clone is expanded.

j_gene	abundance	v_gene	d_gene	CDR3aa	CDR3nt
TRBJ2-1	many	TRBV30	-	CAWRPARPSSYNEQFF	TGTGCCTGGAGGCCGGCCAGACCTAGCTCCTACAATGAGCAGTTCTTC
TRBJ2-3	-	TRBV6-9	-	CASSYVIAGGTDTQYF	TGTGCCAGCAGTTACGTAATCGCCGGAGGCACAGATACGCAGTATTTT
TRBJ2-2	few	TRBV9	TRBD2	CASSVAGGGTGELFF	TGTGCCAGCAGCGTAGCTGGCGGGGGCACCGGGGAGCTGTTTTTT
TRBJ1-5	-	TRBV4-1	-	CASSQVPWTVSNQPQHF	TGCGCCAGCAGCCAAGTACCCTGGACGGTGAGTAATCAGCCCCAGCATTTT
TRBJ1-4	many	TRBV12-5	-	CASGLARGQISNEKLFF	TGTGCTAGTGGTTTGGCCCGAGGGCAGATCTCTAATGAAAAACTGTTTTTT
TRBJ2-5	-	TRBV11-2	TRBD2	CASSLENSGALYF	TGTGCCAGCAGCTTAGAGAATAGCGGGGCACTGTACTTC
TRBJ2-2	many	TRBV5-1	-	CASSQRQRNTGELFF	TGCGCCAGCAGCCAAAGACAGCGGAACACCGGGGAGCTGTTTTTT
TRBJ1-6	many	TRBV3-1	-	CASSQDLDASVYSPLHF	TGTGCCAGCAGCCAAGATTTGGACGCTTCGGTCTATTCACCCCTCCACTTT
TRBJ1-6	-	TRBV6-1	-	CASRLTDSQRNSPLHF	TGTGCCAGCAGACTGACCGATTCCCAAAGGAATTCACCCCTCCACTTT
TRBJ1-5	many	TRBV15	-	CATSRGGGGNQPQHF	TGTGCCACCAGCAGAGGAGGGGGTGGCAATCAGCCCCAGCATTTT
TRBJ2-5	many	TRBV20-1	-	CSALGRSPAETQYF	TGCAGTGCCCTGGGACGGTCGCCGGCGGAGACCCAGTACTTC
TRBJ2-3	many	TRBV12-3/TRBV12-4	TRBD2	CASRKAGVRDTQYF	TGTGCCAGCAGGAAAGCGGGAGTAAGAGATACGCAGTATTTT
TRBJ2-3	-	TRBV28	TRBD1	CASNHIRDRSTDTQYF	TGTGCCAGCAATCATATCCGGGACAGGAGCACAGATACGCAGTATTTT
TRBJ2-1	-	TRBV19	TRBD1	CASMGTGLGEQFF	TGTGCCAGTATGGGGACAGGCCTCGGGGAGCAGTTCTTC
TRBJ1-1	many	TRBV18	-	CASSPPPKLAEAFF	TGTGCCAGCTCACCACCGCCGAAGTTGGCTGAAGCTTTCTTT
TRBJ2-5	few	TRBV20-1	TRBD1	CSARDRVSPGETQYF	TGCAGTGCCCGGGACAGGGTGTCCCCCGGAGAGACCCAGTACTTC
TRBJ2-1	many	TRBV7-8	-	CASSFRGTYNEQFF	TGTGCCAGCAGCTTCCGGGGGACCTACAATGAGCAGTTCTTC
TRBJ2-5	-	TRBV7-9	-	CASSLAELQETQYF	TGTGCCAGCAGCTTAGCGGAGCTACAAGAGACCCAGTACTTC
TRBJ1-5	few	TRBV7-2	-	CASSGGLSNQPQHF	TGTGCCAGTTCGGGGGGTTTAAGCAATCAGCCCCAGCATTTT
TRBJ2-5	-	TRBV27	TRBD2	CASSLQTSGGRETQYF	TGTGCCAGCAGTCTACAGACTAGCGGGGGGAGGGAGACCCAGTACTTC
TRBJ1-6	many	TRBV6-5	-	CASSYSIYRGSVPLHF	TGTGCCAGCAGTTACTCGATCTATCGGGGATCCGTCCCCCTCCACTTT
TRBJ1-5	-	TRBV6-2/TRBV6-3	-	CASRLTNRGGNQPQHF	TGTGCCAGCAGACTCACAAACCGGGGTGGCAATCAGCCCCAGCATTTT
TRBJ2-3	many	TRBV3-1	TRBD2	CASSQDVGLAGDTQYF	TGTGCCAGCAGCCAAGATGTCGGGCTAGCGGGAGATACGCAGTATTTT
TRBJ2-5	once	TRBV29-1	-	CSVVVLGLETRYF	TGCAGCGTTGTAGTATTGGGGTTAGAGACCCGGTACTTC
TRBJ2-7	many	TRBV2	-	CASRSVWSSYEQYF	TGTGCCAGCAGATCGGTATGGAGCTCCTACGAGCAGTACTTC
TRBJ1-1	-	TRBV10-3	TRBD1	CAISRQGDTEAFF	TGTGCCATCAGCAGACAGGGCGATACTGAAGCTTTCTTT
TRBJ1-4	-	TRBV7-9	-	CASSLGYRALKTKWNEKLFF	TGTGCCAGCAGCTTAGGATACCGGGCCCTAAAAACCAAGTGGAATGAAAAACTGTTTTTT
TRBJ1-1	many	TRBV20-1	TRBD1	CSALRTGNTEAFF	TGCAGTGCTCTCCGGACAGGGAACACTGAAGCTTTCTTT
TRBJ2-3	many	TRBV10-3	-	CAISDGNRGNTQYF	TGTGCCATCAGTGATGGCAACCGAGGGAATACGCAGTATTTT
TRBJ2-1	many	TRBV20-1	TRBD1	CSAKLDRWTVEQFF	TGCAGTGCTAAGCTGGACAGGTGGACCGTTGAGCAGTTCTTC
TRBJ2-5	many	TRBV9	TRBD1	CASSEGTGPQETQYF	TGTGCCAGCAGCGAGGGGACAGGGCCACAAGAGACCCAGTACTTC
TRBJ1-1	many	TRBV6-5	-	CASSYAQAWGTEAFF	TGTGCCAGCAGTTACGCCCAGGCTTGGGGCACTGAAGCTTTCTTT
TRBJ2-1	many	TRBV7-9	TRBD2	CASGLAGGDNEQFF	TGTGCCAGCGGCCTAGCGGGAGGGGACAATGAGCAGTTCTTC
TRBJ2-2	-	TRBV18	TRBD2	CASSPIAGTNTGELFF	TGTGCCAGCTCACCTATAGCGGGCACGAACACCGGGGAGCTGTTTTTT
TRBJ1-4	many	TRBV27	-	CASSLSVLGVTNEKLFF	TGTGCCAGCAGTTTGTCGGTGCTGGGGGTGACTAATGAAAAACTGTTTTTT
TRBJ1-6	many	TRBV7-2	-	CASSPPGAAASLNSPLHF	TGTGCCAGCAGCCCCCCCGGGGCCGCCGCTTCTCTTAATTCACCCCTCCACTTT
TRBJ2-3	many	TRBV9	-	CASSVATDTQYF	TGTGCCAGCAGCGTAGCTACGGATACGCAGTATTTT
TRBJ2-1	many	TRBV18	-	CASSLTGQPYNEQFF	TGTGCCAGCTCACTTACAGGGCAGCCGTACAATGAGCAGTTCTTC
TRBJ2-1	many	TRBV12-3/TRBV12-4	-	CASGGGDRPYNEQFF	TGTGCCAGCGGTGGAGGGGACAGACCTTACAATGAGCAGTTCTTC
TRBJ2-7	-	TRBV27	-	CASSPFPGYEQYF	TGTGCCAGCAGTCCATTCCCGGGCTACGAGCAGTACTTC
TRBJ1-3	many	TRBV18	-	CASSDVLISGNTIYF	TGTGCCAGCTCAGATGTACTCATTTCTGGAAACACCATATATTTT
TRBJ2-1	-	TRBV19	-	CASQINRGRYNEQFF	TGTGCCAGCCAAATTAATCGTGGACGCTACAATGAGCAGTTCTTC
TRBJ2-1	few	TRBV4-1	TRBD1	CASTLQGTDNEQFF	TGCGCCAGCACCCTACAGGGGACCGACAATGAGCAGTTCTTC
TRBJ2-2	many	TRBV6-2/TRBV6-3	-	CASSYEVAIAENTGELFF	TGTGCCAGCAGTTACGAGGTGGCGATAGCGGAGAACACCGGGGAGCTGTTTTTT
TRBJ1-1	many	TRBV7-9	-	CASSRVVGGLGTEAFF	TGTGCCAGCAGTAGGGTCGTGGGGGGACTAGGGACTGAAGCTTTCTTT
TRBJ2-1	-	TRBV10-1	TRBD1	CASSRDRGSNEQFF	TGCGCCAGCAGCCGGGACAGGGGGTCGAATGAGCAGTTCTTC
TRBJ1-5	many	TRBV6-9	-	CASSSPKGGNQPQHF	TGTGCCAGCAGTTCACCTAAGGGAGGCAATCAGCCCCAGCATTTT
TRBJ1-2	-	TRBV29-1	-	CSVFGDPHRYGYTF	TGCAGCGTTTTCGGGGACCCACACCGTTATGGCTACACCTTC